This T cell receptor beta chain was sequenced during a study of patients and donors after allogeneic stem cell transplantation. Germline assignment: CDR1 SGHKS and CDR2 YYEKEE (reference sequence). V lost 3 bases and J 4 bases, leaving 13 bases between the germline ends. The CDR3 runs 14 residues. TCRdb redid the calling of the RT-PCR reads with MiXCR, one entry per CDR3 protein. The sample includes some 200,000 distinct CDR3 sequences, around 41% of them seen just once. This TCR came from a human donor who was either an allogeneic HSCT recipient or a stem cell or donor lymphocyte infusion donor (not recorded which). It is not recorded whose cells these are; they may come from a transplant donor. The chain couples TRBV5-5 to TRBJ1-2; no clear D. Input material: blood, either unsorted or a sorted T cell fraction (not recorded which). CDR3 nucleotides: TGTGCCAGCAGCTATGGCGGCAGGATCTATGGCTACACCTTC. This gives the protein CASSYGGRIYGYTF. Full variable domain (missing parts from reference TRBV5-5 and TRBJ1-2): DAGVTQSPTHLIKTRGQQVTLRCSPISGHKSVSWYQQVLGQGPQFIFQYYEKEERGRGNFPDRFSARQFPNYSSELNVNALLLGDSALYLCASSYGGRIYGYTFGSGTRLTVV.